The text below deals with one T cell receptor beta chain. Exclusion of a patient followed from autoimmune disease history or systemic immunosuppression. Here immunoSEQ multiplex PCR was the method, and the copy in TCRdb shows in-frame clones only, minus some. Of tens of thousands of clones in the sample, 75% to 90% were seen once. The sample is drawn from a study of OX40 agonist ivuxolimab in advanced cancers. Study at large: Enrollees could have had prior anti-PD-1, anti-PD-L1 or anti-CTLA-4 therapy, which roughly 40% had received.

CDR3 size: 14 residues. The germline gives CDR1 MNHEY, CDR2 SVGAGI. V was cut by 6 bases and J by 3 bases, with 15 bases left in between. The sequences come from CD4+ or CD8+ T cells sorted from blood, collected in a trial of the OX40 agonist ivuxolimab. The chain joins TRBV6-5 to TRBJ2-7; the D gene is possibly TRBD2 (6 bases). The sequence was collected from an adult with an advanced solid tumor such as melanoma, head and neck, liver or kidney cancer. In nucleotides, the CDR3 is TGTGCCAGCAGCACGGGACTGGGGAACTACGAGCAGTACTTC. Amino acid sequence: CASSTGLGNYEQYF.